This entry lists 14 T cell receptor beta chains sequenced from one sample in a study of cytomegalovirus exposure and HLA in healthy donors. Sequencing was performed with immunoSEQ multiplex PCR; in TCRdb, only in-frame clones are kept and a portion is missing. The table lists 150,000 to 200,000 clones, 85% of them singletons. The sequenced sample consisted of PBMCs. Receptor source: a young man in good health and CMV-seropositive.

The V and J genes are TRBV28 and TRBJ1-2, with TRBD1 matching over 7 bases. CDR3 length: 12 residues. Germline V gene lookup returns CDR1 MDHEN and CDR2 SYDVKM. After removal of 7 bases from V and 4 bases from J, the junction contained 3 bases not matched to a gene. CDR3 bases: TGTGCCAGCATAAACAGGGGCTATGGCTACACCTTC. It codes for CASINRGYGYTF.

This clone occurred a few times. The chain carries TRBV11-2 and TRBJ2-3; D is unclear. Trimming stripped 7 bases from V and 3 bases from J, with 5 bases between. Germline V gene sequence: CDR1 SGHAT, CDR2 FQNNGV. The CDR3 spans 11 residues. CDR3 sequence (DNA): TGTGCCAGCACCCCTACAGATACGCAGTATTTT. Residues: CASTPTDTQYF.

The rearrangement joins TRBV10-2 to TRBJ1-4; no firm D call. Trimming stripped 2 bases from V and 4 bases from J, with 11 bases between. This CDR3 spans 15 amino acids. Germline CDR1 is WSHSY and CDR2 is SAAADI. The CDR3 is CASSEPLRGNEKLFF. Written as DNA, the CDR3 is TGCGCCAGCAGTGAGCCCCTTCGCGGTAATGAAAAACTGTTTTTT.

V usage is TRBV5-6 and J usage is TRBJ1-3; unclear D gene. This CDR3 spans 15 amino acids. V was shortened by 0 bases and J by 0 bases, with 7 bases between the two germline ends. Germline CDR1 reads SGHDT; CDR2 reads YYEEEE. The CDR3 here is CASSLAAYSGNTIYF. The DNA of the CDR3 is TGTGCCAGCAGCTTGGCAGCGTACTCTGGAAACACCATATATTTT.

The chain couples TRBV25-1 to TRBJ2-4; 15 bases align to TRBD2. The CDR3 is made up of 17 amino acids. V shed 5 bases, J shed 1 base, and the junction held 3 bases outside the gene matches. The germline gives CDR1 MGHDK, CDR2 SYGVNS. The CDR3 DNA follows: TGTGCCAGCAGTTCTGGGACTAGCGGGGGGGCCAAAAACATTCAGTACTTC. This translates into CASSSGTSGGAKNIQYF.

The CDR3 is CASSRGHLETQYF. The CDR3 DNA follows: TGCGCCAGCAGTCGAGGGCATCTGGAGACCCAGTACTTC. J is TRBJ2-5 and V is TRBV5-1; TRBD2 might be the D (5 bases). Trimming shortened V by 5 bases and J by 5 bases, and 13 bases separated the two germline ends. Germline V gives CDR1 SGHRS, CDR2 YFSETQ. This CDR3 region has 13 residues.

V usage is TRBV27 and J usage is TRBJ1-1, with 7 positions matching TRBD1. With V trimmed by 5 bases and J by 1 base, 4 bases remained unmatched. This CDR3 has 14 amino acids. Germline V CDR1 and CDR2: MNHEY, SMNVEV (reference sequence). For the CDR3, the DNA is TGTGCCAGCAGTCTCTCAGGGGGGAACACTGAAGCTTTCTTT. It is translated as CASSLSGGNTEAFF.

The rearrangement links TRBV7-2 to TRBJ1-6; D is ambiguous. Trimming pared 4 bases from V and 10 bases from J, leaving 11 bases between. This CDR3 has 13 residues. Germline CDR1 reads SGHTA; CDR2 reads FQGNSA. The DNA of the CDR3 is TGTGCCAGCAGCTCACTTCAACTATCACCCCTCCACTTT. This codes for CASSSLQLSPLHF. Full variable domain (missing parts from reference TRBV7-2 and TRBJ1-6): GAGVSQSPSNKVTEKGKDVELRCDPISGHTALYWYRQSLGQGLEFLIYFQGNSAPDKSGLPSDRFSAERTGGSVSTLTIQRTQQEDSAVYLCASSSLQLSPLHFGNGTRLTVT.

V and J are TRBV12-2 and TRBJ2-5; TRBD1 was called by the table and not checked on the DNA. TRBV12-2 is assigned pseudogene status. The CDR3 covers 13 residues. CDR3 amino acids: CASRLVPCRDRYF. CDR3 DNA: TGTGCAAGTCGCTTAGTCCCTTGCCGGGACAGATACTTC.

This clone was found once. The chain uses TRBV5-4 and TRBJ1-5; possibly TRBD1 for D (6 bases). CDR1 and CDR2 from the germline V gene are SGHNT and YYREEE (reference sequence). The CDR3 extends over 15 amino acids. Trimming stripped 0 bases from V and 6 bases from J, with 13 bases between. CDR3 bases: TGTGCCAGCAGCTTGGGCGGGGGCGAGGGTCAGCCCCAGCATTTT. Its translation: CASSLGGGEGQPQHF.

The V and J genes are TRBV6-1 and TRBJ1-3; TRBD1 agrees at 9 bases. The germline gives CDR1 MNHNS, CDR2 SASEGT. V lost 5 bases to trimming and J lost 5 bases; unmatched junction nucleotides: 4. The CDR3 spans 14 residues. CDR3 amino acids: CASSWDRERNTIYF. CDR3 sequence (DNA): TGTGCCAGCAGTTGGGACAGGGAACGAAACACCATATATTTT.

The gene calls are TRBV29-1 and TRBJ2-7; no firm D call. From germline, CDR1 is SQVTM and CDR2 ANQGSEA. This CDR3 contains 11 residues. V was clipped by 4 bases and J by 2 bases, with 6 bases between them. CDR3 nucleotide sequence: TGCAGCGTTGGCATAGCCTACGAGCAGTACTTC. It encodes CSVGIAYEQYF.

The chain couples TRBV10-1 to TRBJ2-2; 7 nucleotides align to TRBD1. CDR1 WNHNN and CDR2 SYGVQD come from the germline V gene (reference sequence). Losses at the gene ends were 6 bases for V and 4 bases for J; bases not matched to a gene: 5. The CDR3 extends over 14 amino acids. The DNA for the CDR3 is TGCGCCAGCAGGACAGGGAGAGCCACCGGGGAGCTGTTTTTT. As protein: CASRTGRATGELFF.

The V gene is TRBV7-9, the J gene TRBJ2-1; TRBD2 aligns across 8 bases. The germline V gene has CDR1 SEHNR and CDR2 FQNEAQ (reference sequence). After removal of 2 bases from V and 5 bases from J, the junction contained 5 bases not matched to a gene. The length of the CDR3 is 15 residues. The CDR3: CASSLISGGHNEQFF. The CDR3 nucleotides read TGTGCCAGCAGCTTAATAAGCGGGGGCCACAATGAGCAGTTCTTC. The full variable domain, rest sourced from reference TRBV7-9 and TRBJ2-1, is DTGVSQNPRHKITKRGQNVTFRCDPISEHNRLYWYRQTLGQGPEFLTYFQNEAQLEKSRLLSDRFSAERPKGSFSTLEIQRTEQGDSAMYLCASSLISGGHNEQFFGPGTRLTVL.